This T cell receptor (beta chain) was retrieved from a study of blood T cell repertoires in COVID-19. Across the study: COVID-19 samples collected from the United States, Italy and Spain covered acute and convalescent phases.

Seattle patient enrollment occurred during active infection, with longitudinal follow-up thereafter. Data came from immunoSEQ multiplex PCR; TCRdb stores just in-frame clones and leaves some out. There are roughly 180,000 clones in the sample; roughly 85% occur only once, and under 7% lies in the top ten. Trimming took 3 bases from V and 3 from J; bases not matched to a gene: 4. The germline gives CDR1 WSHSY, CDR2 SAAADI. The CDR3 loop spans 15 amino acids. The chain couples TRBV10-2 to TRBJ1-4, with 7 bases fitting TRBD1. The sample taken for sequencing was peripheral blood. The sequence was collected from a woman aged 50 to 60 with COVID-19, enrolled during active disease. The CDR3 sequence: CASSEGQGANEKLFF. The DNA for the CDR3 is TGCGCCAGCAGTGAAGGCCAGGGGGCTAATGAAAAACTGTTTTTT.